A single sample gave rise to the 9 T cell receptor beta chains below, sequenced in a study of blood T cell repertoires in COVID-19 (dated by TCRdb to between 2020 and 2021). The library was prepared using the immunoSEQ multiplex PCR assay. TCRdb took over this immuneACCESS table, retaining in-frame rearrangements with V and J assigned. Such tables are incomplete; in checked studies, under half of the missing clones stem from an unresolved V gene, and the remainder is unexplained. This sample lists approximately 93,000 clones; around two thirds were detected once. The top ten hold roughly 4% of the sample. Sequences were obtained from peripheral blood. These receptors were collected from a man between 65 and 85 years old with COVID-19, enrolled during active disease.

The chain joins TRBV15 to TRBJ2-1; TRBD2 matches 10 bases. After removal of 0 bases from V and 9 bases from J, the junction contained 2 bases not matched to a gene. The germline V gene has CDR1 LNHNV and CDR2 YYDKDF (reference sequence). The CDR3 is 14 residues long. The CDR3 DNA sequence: TGTGCCACCAGCAGAGAACTAGCGGGACGTGAGCAGTTCTTC. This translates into CATSRELAGREQFF.

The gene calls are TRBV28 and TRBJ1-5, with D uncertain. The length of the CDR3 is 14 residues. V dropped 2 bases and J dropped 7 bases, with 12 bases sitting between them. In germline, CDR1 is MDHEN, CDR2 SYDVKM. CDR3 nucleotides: TGTGCCAGCAGTTTAATTGAGCGAACCCAGCCCCAGCATTTT. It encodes CASSLIERTQPQHF.

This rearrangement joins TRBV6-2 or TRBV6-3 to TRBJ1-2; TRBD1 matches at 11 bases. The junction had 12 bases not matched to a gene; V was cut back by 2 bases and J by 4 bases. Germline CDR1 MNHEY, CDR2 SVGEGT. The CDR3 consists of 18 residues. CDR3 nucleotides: TGTGCCAGCAGTTACCCCGGGACAGGGGGAAGGTTTGCCTATGGCTACACCTTC. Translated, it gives CASSYPGTGGRFAYGYTF.

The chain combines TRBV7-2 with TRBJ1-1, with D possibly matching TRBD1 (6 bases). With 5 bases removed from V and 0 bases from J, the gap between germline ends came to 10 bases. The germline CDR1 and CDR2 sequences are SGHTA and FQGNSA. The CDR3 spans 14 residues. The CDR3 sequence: CASSAGTLNTEAFF. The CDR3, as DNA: TGTGCCAGCAGCGCCGGGACACTGAACACTGAAGCTTTCTTT. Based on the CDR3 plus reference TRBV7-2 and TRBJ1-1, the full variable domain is GAGVSQSPSNKVTEKGKDVELRCDPISGHTALYWYRQSLGQGLEFLIYFQGNSAPDKSGLPSDRFSAERTGGSVSTLTIQRTQQEDSAVYLCASSAGTLNTEAFFGQGTRLTVV.

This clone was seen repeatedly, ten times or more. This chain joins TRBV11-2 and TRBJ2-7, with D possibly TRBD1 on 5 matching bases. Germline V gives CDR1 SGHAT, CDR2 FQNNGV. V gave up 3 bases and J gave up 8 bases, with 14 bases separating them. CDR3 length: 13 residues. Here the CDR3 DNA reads TGTGCCAGCAGCTTTGGTCTCCAGGGCCAGCAGTACTTC. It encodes CASSFGLQGQQYF.

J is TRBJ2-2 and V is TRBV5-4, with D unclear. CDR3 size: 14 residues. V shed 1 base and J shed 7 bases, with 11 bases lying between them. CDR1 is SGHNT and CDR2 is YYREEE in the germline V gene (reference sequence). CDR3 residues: CASSLTEVSGELFF. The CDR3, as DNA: TGTGCCAGCAGCTTGACTGAGGTTAGCGGGGAGCTGTTTTTT.

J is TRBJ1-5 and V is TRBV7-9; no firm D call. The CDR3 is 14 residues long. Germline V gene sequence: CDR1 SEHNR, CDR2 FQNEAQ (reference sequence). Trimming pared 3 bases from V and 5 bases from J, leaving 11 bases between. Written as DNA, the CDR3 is TGTGCCAGCAGCTTGGGTGCGGGTTATCAGCCCCAGCATTTT. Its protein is CASSLGAGYQPQHF.

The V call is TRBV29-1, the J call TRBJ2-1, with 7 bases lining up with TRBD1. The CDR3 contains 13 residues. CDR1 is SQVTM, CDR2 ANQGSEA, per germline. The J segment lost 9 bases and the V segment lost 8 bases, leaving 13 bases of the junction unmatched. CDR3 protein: CSTQGPAFSEQFF. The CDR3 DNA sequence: TGCAGCACACAGGGGCCAGCCTTTAGTGAGCAGTTCTTC.

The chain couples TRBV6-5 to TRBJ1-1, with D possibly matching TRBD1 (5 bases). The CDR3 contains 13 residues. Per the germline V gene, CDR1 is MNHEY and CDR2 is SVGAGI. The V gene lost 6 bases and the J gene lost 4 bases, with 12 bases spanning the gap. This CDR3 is CASSPGPVTEAFF. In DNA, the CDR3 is TGTGCCAGCAGCCCAGGGCCCGTCACTGAAGCTTTCTTT.